One and the same sample provided the 32 T cell receptor beta chains below, sequenced in a study of T cell responses to AZD1222 COVID-19 vaccine (dated by TCRdb to about 2021). Taken with the paper, the label for time point translates to: baseline before first vaccination. The library was generated by the immunoSEQ multiplex PCR assay. Not all clones reach the TCRdb copy of this immuneACCESS table, which keeps in-frame sequences only. Checked studies attribute under half of the gap to unresolved V genes and leave the rest unexplained. Counted in this sample were about 160,000 clones; about nine tenths of them appeared once. In total, the top ten clones hold around 5.9% of the sample. The sample here was peripheral blood, taken on day 0 of AZD1222 vaccination. The receptors stem from an adult in good health.

V gene TRBV6-5 combines with J gene TRBJ1-2, with 9 bases fitting TRBD1. The CDR3 length is 14 residues. Germline CDR1 is MNHEY and CDR2 is SVGAGI. With 6 bases clipped from V and 5 bases from J, the junction kept 7 bases outside the gene matches. In DNA form, the CDR3 reads TGTGCCAGCAGAGCAACAGGGGGCTCTTATGGCTACACCTTC. Translation: CASRATGGSYGYTF.

The chain employs TRBV12-1 and TRBJ1-3. TRBV12-1 is a pseudogene segment. CDR3 length: 16 residues. The CDR3 nucleotides are TGTGCCAGCAGCCCCTGGCCAGAGGGGTCTGGAAACACCATATATTTT. Encoded protein: CASSPWPEGSGNTIYF.

The chain couples TRBV28 to TRBJ1-4; possible D gene TRBD1, 5 bases. CDR3 size: 16 residues. V was trimmed by 5 bases and J by 4 bases, leaving 17 bases between them. From germline, CDR1 is MDHEN and CDR2 SYDVKM. This CDR3 reads CASSPSNGALNEKLFF. The CDR3 nucleotides are TGTGCCAGCAGTCCTAGCAACGGGGCCCTTAATGAAAAACTGTTTTTT.

The chain uses TRBV6-5 and TRBJ1-2; 7 nucleotides line up with TRBD1. This CDR3 contains 14 residues. V trimming: 6 bases; J trimming: 3 bases; junction bases outside the gene matches: 7. CDR1 MNHEY and CDR2 SVGAGI come from the germline V gene. CDR3 coding DNA: TGTGCCAGCAGACGCAGGGGGACCCACTATGGCTACACCTTC. Encoded protein: CASRRRGTHYGYTF.

The CDR3 is CASSQVLRINTEAFF. The CDR3 bases are TGCGCCAGCAGCCAAGTGCTAAGGATAAACACTGAAGCTTTCTTT. The chain carries TRBV4-1 and TRBJ1-1; D remains unclear. The CDR3 runs 15 residues. CDR1 and CDR2 from the germline V gene are MGHRA and YSYEKL. Trimming cost V 1 base and J 2 bases, with 11 bases left between them.

This clone came up a few times. V is TRBV6-4 and J is TRBJ2-1; 8 nucleotides line up with TRBD2. The germline V gene encodes CDR1 MRHNA and CDR2 SNTAGT. This CDR3 has 15 amino acids. V was pared by 0 bases and J by 9 bases, with 7 bases of the junction left unmatched. The DNA of the CDR3 is TGTGCCAGCAGTGACTCTAGCGGGAAAGGGATTGAGCAGTTCTTC. Translated, it gives CASSDSSGKGIEQFF.

V usage is TRBV7-9 and J usage is TRBJ2-1, with D possibly TRBD2 on 6 matching bases. Trimming removed 5 bases at V and 4 bases at J, with 12 bases between. CDR1 and CDR2 (germline): SEHNR, FQNEAQ (reference sequence). The length of the CDR3 is 14 residues. This chain's CDR3 is CASSPPGDYNEQFF. DNA for the CDR3: TGTGCCAGCAGCCCCCCGGGGGATTACAATGAGCAGTTCTTC. The variable domain in full, with the rest retrieved from reference TRBV7-9 and TRBJ2-1, is DTGVSQNPRHKITKRGQNVTFRCDPISEHNRLYWYRQTLGQGPEFLTYFQNEAQLEKSRLLSDRFSAERPKGSFSTLEIQRTEQGDSAMYLCASSPPGDYNEQFFGPGTRLTVL.

V usage is TRBV7-9 and J usage is TRBJ2-7, with 10 bases matching TRBD1. Trimming removed 10 bases from V and 2 bases from J; junction bases left unmatched: 5. CDR3 length: 13 amino acids. The germline V gene has CDR1 SEHNR and CDR2 FQNEAQ (reference sequence). The CDR3 protein is CAISGQGTYEQYF. CDR3 nucleotide sequence: TGTGCCATTTCGGGACAGGGGACCTACGAGCAGTACTTC.

This clone was recorded once. The V call is TRBV19, the J call TRBJ1-4; no reliable D call. This CDR3 comprises 14 residues. V was trimmed by 3 bases and J by 8 bases, leaving 13 bases between them. Germline V gene data show CDR1 as LNHDA and CDR2 as SQIVND (reference sequence). In DNA, the CDR3 is TGTGCCAGTAGTATTGGTCGAGGCAAGGAAAAACTGTTTTTT. Its translation is CASSIGRGKEKLFF.

This sequence joins TRBV4-3 and TRBJ2-6; 7 nucleotides agree with TRBD1. The V gene end was trimmed by 4 bases and the J gene end by 4 bases; junction bases not matched to a gene: 7. Germline assignment: CDR1 LGHNA and CDR2 YSLEER. The CDR3 sequence is 16 residues long. The CDR3 sequence: CASSRLTGVGANVLTF. CDR3 nucleotide sequence: TGCGCCAGCAGCCGGCTAACAGGGGTCGGGGCCAACGTCCTGACTTTC.

This clone appeared once. The chain carries TRBV19 and TRBJ2-7; TRBD2 agrees at 10 bases. Germline V lookup: CDR1 LNHDA, CDR2 SQIVND (reference sequence). The CDR3 extends over 16 amino acids. Trimming at V came to 4 bases and at J to 2 bases, leaving 8 bases not matched to a gene. In DNA form, the CDR3 reads TGTGCCAGTAGTACCATGGGGACTAGCGATCCCTACGAGCAGTACTTC. Residues: CASSTMGTSDPYEQYF.

This clone was seen just once. The chain employs TRBV5-1 and TRBJ2-2, with 10 nucleotides matching TRBD2. The CDR3 extends over 16 amino acids. Trimming took 4 bases from V and 5 from J; bases not matched to a gene: 8. Germline assignment: CDR1 SGHRS and CDR2 YFSETQ. The CDR3 loop is CASSGGLAEGTGELFF. The CDR3, as DNA: TGCGCCAGCAGCGGCGGACTAGCGGAAGGGACCGGGGAGCTGTTTTTT.

CDR3 loop: CASSAQGTLSNQPQHF. As DNA, the CDR3 is TGTGCCAGCAGTGCTCAGGGTACTCTTAGCAATCAGCCCCAGCATTTT. The chain has TRBV6-2 or TRBV6-3 and TRBJ1-5, with TRBD1 as a possible D gene (5 bases). The CDR3 sequence is 16 residues long. CDR1 MNHEY and CDR2 SVGEGT come from the germline V gene. The ends were cut back, 5 bases at V and 0 bases at J, with 14 bases in the middle.

The rearrangement links TRBV7-2 to TRBJ1-5, with D unclear. This CDR3 is built from 15 residues. Germline V gene sequence: CDR1 SGHTA, CDR2 FQGNSA. The ends were cut back, 1 base at V and 0 bases at J, with 7 bases in the middle. The CDR3: CASSLGHVSNQPQHF. In DNA, the CDR3 is TGTGCCAGCAGCTTAGGTCACGTTAGCAATCAGCCCCAGCATTTT. Drawing the rest from reference TRBV7-2 and TRBJ1-5, the complete variable domain is GAGVSQSPSNKVTEKGKDVELRCDPISGHTALYWYRQSLGQGLEFLIYFQGNSAPDKSGLPSDRFSAERTGGSVSTLTIQRTQQEDSAVYLCASSLGHVSNQPQHFGDGTRLSIL.

The CDR3 DNA reads as TGTGCCAGCAGTTACGCGAGGGGCGGCTATGGCTACACCTTC. Translation: CASSYARGGYGYTF. This chain links TRBV6-2 or TRBV6-3 with TRBJ1-2; tentatively, D is TRBD1 (5 bases). This CDR3 spans 14 amino acids. Germline CDR1 MNHEY, CDR2 SVGEGT. Trimming shortened V by 2 bases and J by 4 bases, and 11 bases separated the two germline ends.

V gene TRBV6-2 or TRBV6-3 combines with J gene TRBJ2-1; D remains unclear. The CDR3 spans 15 residues. Germline V CDR1 and CDR2: MNHEY, SVGEGT. V dropped 4 bases and J dropped 0 bases, with 10 bases sitting between them. CDR3 nucleotide sequence: TGTGCCAGCAGTTCAACAAGTAGCTCCTACAATGAGCAGTTCTTC. Translated: CASSSTSSSYNEQFF.

Written as DNA, the CDR3 is TGTGCCAGCAGCGGATGGTCGCGGGGGGGCTACGAGCAGTACTTC. Residues: CASSGWSRGGYEQYF. The chain is built from TRBV5-4 and TRBJ2-7, with 9 nucleotides matching TRBD2. The CDR3 is made up of 15 amino acids. Germline CDR1 reads SGHNT; CDR2 reads YYREEE (reference sequence). V gave up 4 bases and J gave up 3 bases; unmatched junction bases: 8.

The sample holds a few counts of this clone. This chain connects TRBV7-9 to TRBJ1-5; D is unresolved. The CDR3 is 12 amino acids. Germline CDR1 is SEHNR and CDR2 is FQNEAQ (reference sequence). V lost 1 base, J lost 6 bases, and 4 bases lay in between. CDR3 sequence reads: CASSLVSQPQHF. CDR3 DNA: TGTGCCAGCAGCTTAGTTAGTCAGCCCCAGCATTTT.

The CDR3 spells CASRHAGGDYGYTF. In DNA form, the CDR3 reads TGTGCCAGCAGGCACGCGGGGGGGGACTATGGCTACACCTTC. The rearrangement links TRBV28 to TRBJ1-2, with D possibly being TRBD1 (5 bases). CDR1 MDHEN and CDR2 SYDVKM come from the germline V gene. CDR3 length: 14 amino acids. V was trimmed by 6 bases and J by 3 bases, leaving 14 bases between them.

The V gene is TRBV25-1, the J gene TRBJ1-6; weak D call: TRBD1 (6 bases). V was trimmed by 5 bases and J by 5 bases, leaving 10 bases between them. The germline V gene encodes CDR1 MGHDK and CDR2 SYGVNS. CDR3 length: 14 amino acids. CDR3 DNA sequence: TGTGCCAGCAGTCTCAGGGGCGATAATTCACCCCTCCACTTT. This sequence encodes CASSLRGDNSPLHF. The variable domain in full, completed from reference TRBV25-1 and TRBJ1-6, reads EADIYQTPRYLVIGTGKKITLECSQTMGHDKMYWYQQDPGMELHLIHYSYGVNSTEKGDLSSESTVSRIRTEHFPLTLESARPSHTSQYLCASSLRGDNSPLHFGNGTRLTVT.

The chain is built from TRBV4-1 and TRBJ2-5, with 11 nucleotides matching TRBD2. Trimming removed 1 base from V and 5 bases from J; junction bases left unmatched: 9. Germline V lookup: CDR1 MGHRA, CDR2 YSYEKL. The CDR3 consists of 17 residues. The CDR3 sequence is CASSQVFSGRALETQYF. DNA of the CDR3: TGCGCCAGCAGCCAAGTGTTTAGCGGGAGGGCCTTGGAGACCCAGTACTTC.

This chain joins TRBV4-3 and TRBJ2-1, with a tentative D call TRBD2 (6 bases). Germline values: CDR1 LGHNA, CDR2 YSLEER. V dropped 0 bases and J dropped 10 bases, with 19 bases sitting between them. The CDR3 extends over 16 amino acids. This CDR3 is CASSQDFGGLPREQFF. DNA of the CDR3: TGCGCCAGCAGCCAAGATTTTGGAGGGCTCCCCAGGGAGCAGTTCTTC.

The chain employs TRBV29-1 and TRBJ1-3; D gene unclear. Germline values: CDR1 SQVTM, CDR2 ANQGSEA. Trimming shortened V by 7 bases and J by 4 bases, and 8 bases separated the two germline ends. The CDR3 consists of 11 residues. CDR3 bases: TGCAGCGGCCAGGAAGGAAACACCATATATTTT. Amino acid sequence: CSGQEGNTIYF.

This clone has just one count. J is TRBJ2-7 and V is TRBV2; D uncertain. Trimming took 4 bases from V and 1 from J, leaving 11 bases between them. The CDR3 is made up of 14 amino acids. Germline V gene lookup returns CDR1 SNHLY and CDR2 FYNNEI. CDR3 loop: CASSGPSYSYEQYF. The DNA of the CDR3 is TGTGCCAGCAGTGGGCCCTCGTATTCCTACGAGCAGTACTTC.

The chain has TRBV11-2 and TRBJ2-4; D gene ambiguous. The germline CDR1 and CDR2 sequences are SGHAT and FQNNGV. The CDR3 has 13 residues. V lost 1 base and J lost 6, with 7 bases in between. Here the CDR3 reads CASSLGTLNIQYF. The CDR3 region has the DNA TGTGCCAGCAGCTTAGGGACCTTAAACATTCAGTACTTC.

This chain joins TRBV25-1 and TRBJ1-2, with D perhaps TRBD1 (5 bases). Germline CDR1 reads MGHDK; CDR2 reads SYGVNS. Trimming stripped 3 bases from V and 7 bases from J, with 15 bases between. The CDR3 consists of 14 residues. The DNA of the CDR3 is TGTGCCAGCAGTGACGTCCGGGACGGTTTTGGCTACACCTTC. It yields the protein CASSDVRDGFGYTF.

The chain couples TRBV6-5 to TRBJ1-2; D is possibly TRBD1 (5 bases). This CDR3 comprises 13 residues. Germline loops: CDR1 MNHEY, CDR2 SVGAGI. Trimming stripped 6 bases from V and 4 bases from J, with 12 bases between. The CDR3 sequence is CASRPGVSYGYTF. The CDR3 region has the DNA TGTGCCAGCAGGCCGGGGGTGTCCTATGGCTACACCTTC.

The rearrangement links TRBV6-6 to TRBJ2-7; 10 nucleotides agree with TRBD2. V shed 2 bases, J shed 3 bases, and the junction held 4 bases outside the gene matches. CDR3 length: 15 amino acids. The germline gives CDR1 MNHNY, CDR2 SVGAGI (reference sequence). CDR3 region: CASSYPTSGNYEQYF. CDR3 bases: TGTGCCAGCAGTTACCCAACTAGCGGGAACTACGAGCAGTACTTC.

The chain is built from TRBV19 and TRBJ1-2; 9 bases line up with TRBD1. This CDR3 has 14 residues. Germline loops: CDR1 LNHDA, CDR2 SQIVND (reference sequence). V dropped 3 bases and J dropped 8; count of bases not matched to a gene: 7. The CDR3 nucleotides are TGTGCCAGTAGTATTCCGGGACAGGGAGACGGCTACACCTTC. It translates to CASSIPGQGDGYTF.

The chain joins TRBV29-1 to TRBJ2-3; TRBD2 aligns across 13 bases. There are 18 residues in the CDR3. Germline V gives CDR1 SQVTM, CDR2 ANQGSEA. V shed 6 bases and J 2 bases; nucleotides not matched to a gene: 14. The CDR3 loop is CSVGLAGVRGSPTDTQYF. The CDR3 DNA reads as TGCAGCGTCGGACTAGCGGGAGTCAGGGGTTCGCCCACAGATACGCAGTATTTT.

This clone was seen a few times. Other DNA sequences from this sample encode an identical CDR3 as well. V is TRBV7-9 and J is TRBJ1-1; D remains unclear. The V gene's germline CDR1 is SEHNR and CDR2 FQNEAQ (reference sequence). V was shortened by 1 base and J by 5 bases, with 5 bases between the two germline ends. The CDR3 has 12 amino acids. This chain's CDR3 is CASSLVVTEAFF. The CDR3 nucleotides read TGTGCCAGCAGCTTAGTGGTAACTGAAGCTTTCTTT.

This rearrangement joins TRBV27 to TRBJ1-5; D might be TRBD1 (5 bases). This CDR3 is 11 amino acids long. Germline CDR1 MNHEY, CDR2 SMNVEV (reference sequence). The germline V and J ends were trimmed by 8 bases and 4 bases, with 6 bases remaining between them. The CDR3 spells CASGGNQPQHF. CDR3 coding DNA: TGTGCCAGCGGGGGGAATCAGCCCCAGCATTTT.